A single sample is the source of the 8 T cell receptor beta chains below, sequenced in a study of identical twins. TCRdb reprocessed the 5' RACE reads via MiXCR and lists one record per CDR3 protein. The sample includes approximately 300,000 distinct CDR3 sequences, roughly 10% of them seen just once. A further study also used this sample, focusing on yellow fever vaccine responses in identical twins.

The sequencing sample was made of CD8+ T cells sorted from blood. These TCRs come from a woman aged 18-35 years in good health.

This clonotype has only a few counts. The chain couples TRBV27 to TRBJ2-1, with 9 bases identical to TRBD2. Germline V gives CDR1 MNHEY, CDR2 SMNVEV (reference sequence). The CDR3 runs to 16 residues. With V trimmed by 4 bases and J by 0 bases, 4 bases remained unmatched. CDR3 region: CASSSASGASYNEQFF. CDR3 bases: TGTGCCAGCAGTTCGGCTAGCGGGGCCTCCTACAATGAGCAGTTCTTC.

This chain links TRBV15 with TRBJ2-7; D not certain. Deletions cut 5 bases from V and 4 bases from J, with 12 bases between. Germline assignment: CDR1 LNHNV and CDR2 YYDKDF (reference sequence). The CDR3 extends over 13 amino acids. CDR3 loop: CATSSTDGYEQYF. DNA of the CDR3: TGTGCCACCAGCTCCACCGATGGGTACGAGCAGTACTTC.

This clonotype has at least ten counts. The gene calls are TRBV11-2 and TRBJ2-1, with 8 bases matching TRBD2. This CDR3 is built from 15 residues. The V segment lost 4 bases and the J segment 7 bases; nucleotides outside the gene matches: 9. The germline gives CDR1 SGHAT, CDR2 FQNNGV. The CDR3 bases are TGTGCCAGCAGCTCCCCCCGGGAGGGGGGAAATGAGCAGTTCTTC. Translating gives CASSSPREGGNEQFF.

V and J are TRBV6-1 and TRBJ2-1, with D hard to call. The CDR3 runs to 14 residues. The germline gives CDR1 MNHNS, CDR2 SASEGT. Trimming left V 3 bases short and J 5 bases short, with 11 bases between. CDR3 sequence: CASSDERNDNEQFF. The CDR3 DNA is TGTGCCAGCAGTGATGAGCGAAATGACAATGAGCAGTTCTTC.

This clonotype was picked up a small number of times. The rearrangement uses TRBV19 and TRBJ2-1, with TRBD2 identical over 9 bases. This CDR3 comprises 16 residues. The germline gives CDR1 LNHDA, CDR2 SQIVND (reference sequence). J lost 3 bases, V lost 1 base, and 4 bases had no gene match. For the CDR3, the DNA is TGTGCCAGTAGTATAGGGGCGGGAGGGTTCTACAATGAGCAGTTCTTC. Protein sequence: CASSIGAGGFYNEQFF. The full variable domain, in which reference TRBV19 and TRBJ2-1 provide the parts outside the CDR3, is DGGITQSPKYLFRKEGQNVTLSCEQNLNHDAMYWYRQDPGQGLRLIYYSQIVNDFQKGDIAEGYSVSREKKESFPLTVTSAQKNPTAFYLCASSIGAGGFYNEQFFGPGTRLTVL.

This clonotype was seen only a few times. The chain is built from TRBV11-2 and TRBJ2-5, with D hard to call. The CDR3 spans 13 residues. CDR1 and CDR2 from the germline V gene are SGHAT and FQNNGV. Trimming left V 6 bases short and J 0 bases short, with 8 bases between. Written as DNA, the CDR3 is TGTGCCAGCAGGGGGTACAACCAAGAGACCCAGTACTTC. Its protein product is CASRGYNQETQYF.

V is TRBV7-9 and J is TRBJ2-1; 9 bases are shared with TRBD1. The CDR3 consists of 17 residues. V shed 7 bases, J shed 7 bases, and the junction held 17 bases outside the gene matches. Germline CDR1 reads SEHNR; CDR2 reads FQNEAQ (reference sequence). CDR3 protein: CASTLDPRQGGPNEQFF. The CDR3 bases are TGTGCCAGCACCCTAGATCCCCGACAGGGGGGGCCGAATGAGCAGTTCTTC.

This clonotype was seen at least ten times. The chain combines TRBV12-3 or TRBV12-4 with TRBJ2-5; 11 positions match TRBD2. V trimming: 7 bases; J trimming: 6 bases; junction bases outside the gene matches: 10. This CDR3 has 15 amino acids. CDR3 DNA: TGTGCCAGCACTTCGGGCCTAGCGGGGGGACAGACCCAGTACTTC. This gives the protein CASTSGLAGGQTQYF.